Below, 22 T cell receptor beta chains from the same sample are listed, as sequenced in a study of shared clonotypes between healthy human individuals. Using immunoSEQ multiplex PCR, the repertoire was profiled, and TCRdb retains in-frame clones only, with some absent. The table records approximately 710,000 clones, about 92% of them present only once. The sequenced sample was memory CD8+ T cells from PBMCs. The subset denotes: CD45RO+ cells pooled with CCR7-negative TemRA cells. The receptors come from a man younger than 35 in good health. Some clones in this sample may be carry-over from other donors' samples.

The rearrangement links TRBV9 to TRBJ1-3; no reliable D call. Germline V lookup: CDR1 SGDLS, CDR2 YYNGEE. With 3 bases removed from V and 3 bases from J, the gap between germline ends came to 16 bases. There are 16 residues in the CDR3. CDR3 amino acids: CASSALDPPVGNTIYF. CDR3 in DNA: TGTGCCAGCAGCGCATTAGACCCCCCGGTTGGAAACACCATATATTTT.

This sequence joins TRBV27 and TRBJ1-2, with D unresolved. The V and J ends lost 0 bases and 2 bases respectively, with 10 bases between them. Germline V gives CDR1 MNHEY, CDR2 SMNVEV (reference sequence). This CDR3 spans 15 amino acids. The CDR3 loop reads CASSLSPSLNYGYTF. In nucleotides, the CDR3 is TGTGCCAGCAGTTTATCTCCCAGCCTAAACTATGGCTACACCTTC.

The rearrangement joins TRBV9 to TRBJ1-4; possibly TRBD1 for D (5 bases). Germline V gene data show CDR1 as SGDLS and CDR2 as YYNGEE. V dropped 4 bases and J dropped 3 bases, with 25 bases sitting between them. This CDR3 has 19 amino acids. The CDR3 DNA sequence: TGTGCCAGCAGCACATCGGCAGGGAGGGAAGCTGCGGCTAATGAAAAACTGTTTTTT. Translating gives CASSTSAGREAAANEKLFF.

V and J are TRBV5-1 and TRBJ2-3, with 8 positions matching TRBD2. Germline assignment: CDR1 SGHRS and CDR2 YFSETQ. CDR3 length: 18 residues. V shed 4 bases, J shed 0 bases, and the junction held 13 bases outside the gene matches. The CDR3 coding sequence is TGCGCCAGCAGCCCGCGGGGGGCGACAGACCCTAGCACAGATACGCAGTATTTT. Translating it yields CASSPRGATDPSTDTQYF.

This chain connects TRBV27 to TRBJ2-2; D gene uncertain. Trimming left V 8 bases short and J 0 bases short, with 13 bases between. This CDR3 contains 15 residues. Germline-derived CDR1 and CDR2 are MNHEY and SMNVEV (reference sequence). CDR3: CASSRPGSNTGELFF. CDR3 DNA sequence: TGTGCCAGCTCCCGTCCCGGTTCGAACACCGGGGAGCTGTTTTTT.

This clone was observed a few times. The rearrangement uses TRBV4-1 and TRBJ1-5; 7 positions agree with TRBD1. With 3 bases clipped from V and 7 bases from J, the junction kept 3 bases outside the gene matches. CDR1 is MGHRA, CDR2 YSYEKL, per germline. CDR3 length equals 13 residues. The CDR3 nucleotides are TGCGCCAGCAGCCATCCGGACAGGCAGCCCCAGCATTTT. This translates into CASSHPDRQPQHF.

The chain is built from TRBV7-2 and TRBJ2-5; TRBD2 matches at 7 bases. This CDR3 has 13 amino acids. Germline trimming cut 5 bases from V and 4 bases from J; bases unmatched to any gene: 4. The germline V gene has CDR1 SGHTA and CDR2 FQGNSA. The CDR3 DNA follows: TGTGCCAGCAGCCCGATAGCGGGAGAGACCCAGTACTTC. Encoded protein: CASSPIAGETQYF.

The rearrangement links TRBV5-4 to TRBJ1-1, with D maybe TRBD1 (6 bases). With 2 bases removed from V and 8 bases from J, the gap between germline ends came to 13 bases. The CDR3 consists of 13 residues. The V gene's germline CDR1 is SGHNT and CDR2 YYREEE (reference sequence). The CDR3 is CASSFGYGTEAFF. The CDR3 DNA reads as TGTGCCAGCAGCTTTGGGTACGGGACAGAAGCTTTCTTT.

J is TRBJ2-2 and V is TRBV9; TRBD2 agrees at 7 bases. With V trimmed by 4 bases and J by 1 base, 4 bases remained unmatched. The CDR3 is 15 residues long. Germline CDR1 is SGDLS and CDR2 is YYNGEE. CDR3 sequence reads: CASSPSGRNTGELFF. The CDR3 DNA reads as TGTGCCAGCAGCCCTAGCGGAAGGAACACCGGGGAGCTGTTTTTT.

The chain carries TRBV5-5 and TRBJ2-7; no firm D call. There are 11 residues in the CDR3. CDR1 and CDR2 (germline): SGHKS, YYEKEE (reference sequence). Trimming left V 5 bases short and J 5 bases short, with 8 bases between. CDR3 sequence: CASSPSDEQYF. In DNA form, the CDR3 reads TGTGCCAGCAGTCCAAGCGACGAGCAGTACTTC.

The chain employs TRBV11-2 and TRBJ1-3; D is undetermined. Matching the DNA end better, TRBJ2-2 makes the J call doubtful. The CDR3 contains 14 residues. Looked up from germline, CDR1 is SGHAT and CDR2 is FQNNGV. The CDR3 sequence is CASSLGVDTGELFF. CDR3 in DNA: TGTGCCAGCAGCTTAGGGGTGGACACCGGGGAGCTGTTTTTT.

This clone is a singleton in its sample. This chain links TRBV27 with TRBJ2-1; 9 bases match TRBD1. The CDR3 has 15 residues. V gave up 3 bases and J gave up 3 bases; unmatched junction bases: 3. Germline V gene sequence: CDR1 MNHEY, CDR2 SMNVEV (reference sequence). The CDR3 coding sequence is TGTGCCAGCAGTTTGAGGGACAGGGTCTACAATGAGCAGTTCTTC. Its translation is CASSLRDRVYNEQFF.

The rearrangement links TRBV27 to TRBJ2-7; D uncertain. This CDR3 has 15 amino acids. V was trimmed by 2 bases and J by 5 bases, leaving 16 bases between them. Germline V lookup: CDR1 MNHEY, CDR2 SMNVEV (reference sequence). The CDR3 sequence: CASSLKTPPRNEQYF. The CDR3 coding sequence is TGTGCCAGCAGTTTAAAGACCCCCCCTCGGAACGAGCAGTACTTC.

The chain joins TRBV4-3 to TRBJ2-1; 7 bases align to TRBD2. V gave up 0 bases and J gave up 4 bases; unmatched junction bases: 6. CDR3 length equals 16 residues. Germline V CDR1 and CDR2: LGHNA, YSLEER. In DNA form, the CDR3 reads TGCGCCAGCAGCCAAGATACCCCTAGCGGATACAATGAGCAGTTCTTC. It translates to CASSQDTPSGYNEQFF.

The chain combines TRBV18 with TRBJ2-1; tentative D call: TRBD1 (9 bases). The CDR3 runs to 18 residues. Trimming took 3 bases from V and 4 from J, leaving 22 bases between them. Germline CDR1 is KGHSH and CDR2 is LQKENI. The CDR3 DNA reads TGTGCCAGCTCACCTACAGGGGGCGTAACTAGCGGATACAATGAGCAGTTCTTC. Its translation: CASSPTGGVTSGYNEQFF.

The chain links TRBV4-1 to TRBJ2-7, with no clear D. The length of the CDR3 is 14 residues. V lost 4 bases, J lost 4 bases, and 14 bases lay in between. Germline V CDR1 and CDR2: MGHRA, YSYEKL. The CDR3 here is CASSPLLGPYEQYF. CDR3 coding DNA: TGCGCCAGCAGCCCACTTCTAGGGCCATACGAGCAGTACTTC.

The J gene is TRBJ2-7, the V gene TRBV11-3; D unresolved. The germline V gene has CDR1 SGHNT and CDR2 YENEEA. There are 13 residues in the CDR3. V gave up 1 base and J gave up 7 bases, with 11 bases separating them. CDR3 coding DNA: TGTGCCAGCAGCTTAGGATCGTTGGGGGAGCAGTACTTC. Translated: CASSLGSLGEQYF.

This clone was observed once. The chain has TRBV10-3 and TRBJ2-1, with D possibly called TRBD1 or TRBD2 (5 bases each). Germline V gene data show CDR1 as ENHRY and CDR2 as SYGVKD. The CDR3 sequence is 15 residues long. V lost 2 bases and J 3 bases, leaving 11 bases between the germline ends. The CDR3 DNA reads as TGTGCCATCAGTGAGAAGGGGACCGTCTACAATGAGCAGTTCTTC. It is translated as CAISEKGTVYNEQFF.

The chain carries TRBV9 and TRBJ2-7; 7 bases are a match to TRBD1. This CDR3 contains 15 residues. Germline CDR1 reads SGDLS; CDR2 reads YYNGEE. Unmatched junction bases numbered 6, after V lost 1 base and J lost 2 bases. The DNA of the CDR3 is TGTGCCAGCAGCGTAAGACAGGGCGCTGCCTACGAGCAGTACTTC. It is translated as CASSVRQGAAYEQYF.

The chain joins TRBV15 to TRBJ2-7, with D maybe TRBD2 (5 bases). The germline V and J ends were trimmed by 7 bases and 2 bases, with 9 bases remaining between them. The CDR3 has 12 amino acids. The germline gives CDR1 LNHNV, CDR2 YYDKDF (reference sequence). CDR3 in amino acids: CATTSLTYEQYF. CDR3 nucleotides: TGTGCCACCACTAGCCTAACCTACGAGCAGTACTTC.

The CDR3 loop reads CASSSSTQPNTEAFF. In DNA, the CDR3 is TGTGCCAGCAGTTCCTCAACTCAGCCGAACACTGAAGCTTTCTTT. This sequence joins TRBV27 and TRBJ1-1; D gene uncertain. V was trimmed by 4 bases and J by 1 base, leaving 13 bases between them. CDR3 size: 15 residues. Germline V CDR1 and CDR2: MNHEY, SMNVEV (reference sequence).

The rearrangement links TRBV2 to TRBJ2-1; D is perhaps TRBD1 (8 bases). This CDR3 has 14 amino acids. Germline CDR1 SNHLY, CDR2 FYNNEI. Trimming pared 8 bases from V and 2 bases from J, leaving 13 bases between. The CDR3 DNA follows: TGTGCCAGCCAGGGGGCGGGAGCCTACAATGAGCAGTTCTTC. It is translated as CASQGAGAYNEQFF.